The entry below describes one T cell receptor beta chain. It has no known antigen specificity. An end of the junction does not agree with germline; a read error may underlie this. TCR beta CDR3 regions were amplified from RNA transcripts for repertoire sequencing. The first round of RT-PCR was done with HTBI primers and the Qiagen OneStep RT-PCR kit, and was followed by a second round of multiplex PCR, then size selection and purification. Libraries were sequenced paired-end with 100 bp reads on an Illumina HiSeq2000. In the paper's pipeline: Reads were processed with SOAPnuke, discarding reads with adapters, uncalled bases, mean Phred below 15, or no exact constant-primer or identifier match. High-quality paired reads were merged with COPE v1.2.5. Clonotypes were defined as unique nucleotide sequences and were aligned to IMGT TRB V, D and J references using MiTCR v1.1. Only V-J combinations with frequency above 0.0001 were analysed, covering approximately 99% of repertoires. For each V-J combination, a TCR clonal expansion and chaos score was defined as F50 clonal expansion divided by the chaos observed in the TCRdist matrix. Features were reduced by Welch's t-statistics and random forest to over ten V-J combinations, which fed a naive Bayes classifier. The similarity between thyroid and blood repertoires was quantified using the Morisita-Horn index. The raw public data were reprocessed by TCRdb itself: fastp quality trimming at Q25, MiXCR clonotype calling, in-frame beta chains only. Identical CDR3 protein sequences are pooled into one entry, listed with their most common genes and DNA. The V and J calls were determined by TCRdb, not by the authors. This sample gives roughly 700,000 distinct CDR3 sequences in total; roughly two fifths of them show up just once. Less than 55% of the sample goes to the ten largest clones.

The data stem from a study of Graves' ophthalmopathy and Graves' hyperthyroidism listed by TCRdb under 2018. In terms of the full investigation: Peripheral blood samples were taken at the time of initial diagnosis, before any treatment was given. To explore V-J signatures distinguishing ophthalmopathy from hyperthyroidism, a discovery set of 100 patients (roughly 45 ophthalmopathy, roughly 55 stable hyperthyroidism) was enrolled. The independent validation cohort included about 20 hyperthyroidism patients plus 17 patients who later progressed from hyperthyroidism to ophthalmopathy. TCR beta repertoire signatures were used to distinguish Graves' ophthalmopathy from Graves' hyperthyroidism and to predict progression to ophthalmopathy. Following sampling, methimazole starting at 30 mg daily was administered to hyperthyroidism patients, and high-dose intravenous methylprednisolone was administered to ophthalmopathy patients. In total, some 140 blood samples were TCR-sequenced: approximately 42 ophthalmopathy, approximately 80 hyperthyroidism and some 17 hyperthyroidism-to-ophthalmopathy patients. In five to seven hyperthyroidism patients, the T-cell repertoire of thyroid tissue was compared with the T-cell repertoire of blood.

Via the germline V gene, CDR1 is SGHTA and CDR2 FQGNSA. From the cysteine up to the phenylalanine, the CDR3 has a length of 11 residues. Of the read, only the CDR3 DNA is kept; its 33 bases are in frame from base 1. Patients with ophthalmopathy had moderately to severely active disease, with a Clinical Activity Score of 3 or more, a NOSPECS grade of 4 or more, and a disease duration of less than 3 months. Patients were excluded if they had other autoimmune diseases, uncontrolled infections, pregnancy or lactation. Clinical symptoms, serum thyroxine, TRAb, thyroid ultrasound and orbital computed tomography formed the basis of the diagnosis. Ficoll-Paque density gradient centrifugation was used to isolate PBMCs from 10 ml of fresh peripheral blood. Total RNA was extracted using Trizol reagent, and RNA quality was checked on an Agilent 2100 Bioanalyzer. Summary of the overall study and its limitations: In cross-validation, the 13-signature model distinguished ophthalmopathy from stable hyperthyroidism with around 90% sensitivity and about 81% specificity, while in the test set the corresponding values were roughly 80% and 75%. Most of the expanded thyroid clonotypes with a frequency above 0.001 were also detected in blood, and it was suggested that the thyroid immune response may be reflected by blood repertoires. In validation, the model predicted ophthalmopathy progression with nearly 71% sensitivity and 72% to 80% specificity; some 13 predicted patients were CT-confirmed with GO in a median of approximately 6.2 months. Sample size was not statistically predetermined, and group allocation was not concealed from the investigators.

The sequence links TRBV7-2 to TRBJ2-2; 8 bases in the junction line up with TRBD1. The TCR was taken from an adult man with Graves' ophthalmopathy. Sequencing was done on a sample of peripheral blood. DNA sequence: TGTGCCAGCAGCCAAACAGGGGGGCTGTTTTTT. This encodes CASSQTGGLFF.